These T cell receptor beta chains were read from a single sample in a study of blood T cell repertoires in COVID-19. Clones were sequenced by immunoSEQ multiplex PCR, and TCRdb holds only the in-frame ones, with some missing. The data show roughly 190,000 clones, around 83% seen once. The sequenced sample was PBMCs or T cells enriched from blood (not recorded which). Receptors were obtained from a woman under 40 who had been exposed to COVID-19. The CDR3 runs from the conserved cysteine through the conserved F or W. D genes are given only for firm matches. Only part of the rows carry a size: once, few, many, or a class if the clone is expanded.

TRBJ1-5,TRBV2,TRBD1,.,TGTGCCAGCAGTATGGGGACAGTATATCAGCCCCAGCATTTT,CASSMGTVYQPQHF
TRBJ2-2,TRBV19,TRBD2,.,TGTGCCAGTAACCGACAACCCCTAGCGGGGACCGGGGAGCTGTTTTTT,CASNRQPLAGTGELFF
TRBJ1-1,TRBV15,TRBD1,.,TGTGCCACCAGCGGTTACAGGGACAGGACTAACAATGAAGCTTTCTTT,CATSGYRDRTNNEAFF
TRBJ1-2,TRBV5-4,.,.,TGTGCCAGCAGCTCGGGGGGAAACTATGGCTACACCTTC,CASSSGGNYGYTF
TRBJ2-3,TRBV7-8,TRBD2,.,TGTGCCAGCAGCTACTCCGAGCGGGGGGGCGGAGATACGCAGTATTTT,CASSYSERGGGDTQYF
TRBJ1-4,TRBV15,.,.,TGTGCCACCAGCAGAGCAGGTGAAAAACTGTTTTTT,CATSRAGEKLFF
TRBJ1-5,TRBV19,.,few,TGTGCCAGTAGTATCTCTAGAGATCAGCCCCAGCATTTT,CASSISRDQPQHF
TRBJ1-1,TRBV11-2,.,.,TGTGCCAGCAGCTTCGGACTGCACACTGAAGCTTTCTTT,CASSFGLHTEAFF
TRBJ1-2,TRBV7-2,.,.,TGTGCCAGCAGCGTGTCCACAGGGACTGGCTACACCTTC,CASSVSTGTGYTF
TRBJ2-2,TRBV7-3,.,.,TGTGCCAGCAGCTTAACTACGGTTTCGAACACCGGGGAGCTGTTTTTT,CASSLTTVSNTGELFF
TRBJ1-6,TRBV7-9,TRBD1,.,TGTGCCAGCAGCCCCTTGACAGGGGCCAGTGGGGCCCTCCACTTT,CASSPLTGASGALHF
TRBJ1-1,TRBV19,.,.,TGTGCCAGTAGTATAGACCCCTCCACCGGAGAGACTGAAGCTTTCTTT,CASSIDPSTGETEAFF
TRBJ1-2,TRBV2,TRBD1,.,TGTGCCAGCAGTGTAGAGACAGGGGGTAATTATGGCTACACCTTC,CASSVETGGNYGYTF
TRBJ2-1,TRBV2,.,.,TGTGCCAGCTCGGTAATGGGCGGGGCCTCCTACAATGAGCAGTTCTTC,CASSVMGGASYNEQFF
TRBJ1-1,TRBV20-1,.,.,TGCAGTGCTAGAGGGGACAATGAAGCTTTCTTT,CSARGDNEAFF
TRBJ1-2,TRBV4-1,TRBD1,.,TGCGCCAGCAGCCACCAAACCGACAGGGTCAGCTATGGCTACACCTTC,CASSHQTDRVSYGYTF
TRBJ1-6,TRBV7-9,.,.,TGTGCCAGCAGTTACACAGGGTCGGGTTCACCCCTCCACTTT,CASSYTGSGSPLHF
TRBJ2-7,TRBV6-2/TRBV6-3,TRBD2,.,TGTGCCAGCAGTTACAGGTCTAGCGGGGGAGCTCTGGCCTACGAGCAGTACTTC,CASSYRSSGGALAYEQYF
TRBJ1-5,TRBV4-2,.,.,TGTGCCAGCAGCCCCGGCGAAGGGGATCAGCCCCAGCATTTT,CASSPGEGDQPQHF
TRBJ1-2,TRBV7-9,TRBD1,.,TGTGCCAGCAGCCGGGACAGAACGGGGTGGGGACTCGATGGCTACACCTTC,CASSRDRTGWGLDGYTF
TRBJ1-3,TRBV25-1,.,.,TGTGCCAGCAGTGATCCAGGTCCTCTCTCTGGAAACACCATATATTTT,CASSDPGPLSGNTIYF
TRBJ1-2,TRBV7-2,.,.,TGTGCCAGCAGCTTAGTGGGTGGGGAGGGAATCTATGGCTACACCTTC,CASSLVGGEGIYGYTF
TRBJ1-4,TRBV27,.,once,TGTGCCAGACGGAGCCTGGCACGGGAAAAACTGTTTTTT,CARRSLAREKLFF
TRBJ1-1,TRBV5-5,.,.,TGTGCCAGCAGCCCCCCGGGGAACACTGAAGCTTTCTTT,CASSPPGNTEAFF
TRBJ1-2,TRBV29-1,TRBD1,.,TGCAGCGTTGAGGCAGGGGGCGGCTATGGCTACACCTTC,CSVEAGGGYGYTF
TRBJ2-3,TRBV10-3,TRBD2,.,TGTGCCATCAGTGCGTCCCTAGCGGACACAGATACGCAGTATTTT,CAISASLADTDTQYF
TRBJ2-2,TRBV5-1,.,.,TGCGCCAGCAGCTTGGATCGGGGAGCCGGGGAGCTGTTTTTT,CASSLDRGAGELFF
TRBJ1-3,TRBV7-9,TRBD1,.,TGTGCCAGCAGCTTAGGACAGGGGAGTGGAAACACCATATATTTT,CASSLGQGSGNTIYF
TRBJ1-2,TRBV5-6,.,.,TGTGCCAGCAGTTTTATGAGCGGGGGTCACTATGGCTACACCTTC,CASSFMSGGHYGYTF
TRBJ2-7,TRBV6-6,TRBD2,.,TGTGCCAGCAGTAAACCGACTAGCGGGGACTACGAGCAGTACTTC,CASSKPTSGDYEQYF
TRBJ1-1,TRBV30,TRBD1,.,TGTGCCTGGAGTGTACAGGGGACAGAAGCTTTCTTT,CAWSVQGTEAFF
TRBJ2-7,TRBV6-5,TRBD2,.,TGTGCCAGCTCCGTGGGGGGGTCCTACGAGCAGTACTTC,CASSVGGSYEQYF
TRBJ2-1,TRBV5-1,.,.,TGCGCCAGCAGCTTTAGCGGCCCGACCCGAGGGGATGAGCAGTTCTTC,CASSFSGPTRGDEQFF
TRBJ1-4,TRBV27,TRBD1,once,TGTGCCAGCAGTCACGACAGGGGGCGGGAAAAACTGTTTTTT,CASSHDRGREKLFF
TRBJ1-1,TRBV3-1/TRBV3-2,.,.,TGTGCCAGCAGCCAAATCCGGAGCACTGAAGCTTTCTTT,CASSQIRSTEAFF
TRBJ2-3,TRBV19,TRBD1,.,TGTGCCAGTAGTATGGGGACAGGGCAGTCAGATACGCAGTATTTT,CASSMGTGQSDTQYF
TRBJ2-1,TRBV5-1,TRBD2,few,TGCGCCAGCAGCTTGGATTTGCGGGGGGCCGGGGAGCAGTTCTTC,CASSLDLRGAGEQFF
TRBJ1-1,TRBV6-5,TRBD1,.,TGTGCCAGCGAACACAGGGGGAGCACTGAAGCTTTCTTT,CASEHRGSTEAFF
TRBJ2-7,TRBV11-2,.,.,TGTGCCAGCAGCTTAGATCGGAAGGGGTCCTACGAGCAGTACTTC,CASSLDRKGSYEQYF
TRBJ2-5,TRBV2,TRBD2,.,TGTGCCAGCAGCGTGGTTGGGCGGGGGAGAATGGAGACCCAGTACTTC,CASSVVGRGRMETQYF
TRBJ1-1,TRBV5-1,.,.,TGCGCCAGCAGCTTGGGTCTGGGGGGAAACACTGAAGCTTTCTTT,CASSLGLGGNTEAFF
TRBJ2-3,TRBV24-1,TRBD1,.,TGTGCCACTGGGGGACAGGGCACAGATACGCAGTATTTT,CATGGQGTDTQYF
TRBJ1-5,TRBV27,TRBD1,.,TGTGCCAGCAGCCTTCAGACAGGGTACCAGCCCCAGCATTTT,CASSLQTGYQPQHF
TRBJ2-1,TRBV6-5,.,.,TGTGCCAGCCGGGACACCCTGATCGAGCAGTTCTTC,CASRDTLIEQFF
TRBJ2-1,TRBV25-1,.,.,TGTGCCAGCAGACTACCCGGGAGCTACAATGAGCAGTTCTTC,CASRLPGSYNEQFF
TRBJ1-6,TRBV6-5,.,.,TGTGCCAGCAAAAGAGACAGAAATAATTCACCCCTCCACTTT,CASKRDRNNSPLHF
TRBJ2-5,TRBV3-1/TRBV3-2,.,.,TGTGCCACCCAAGGGGGGGGGCAGACCCAGTACTTC,CATQGGGQTQYF
TRBJ2-7,TRBV21-1,.,.,TGTGCCAGCAGCAAAGTCCAGAACGAGCAGTACTTC,CASSKVQNEQYF
TRBJ2-2,TRBV6-5,.,.,TGTGCCGATCAGGAGGACACCGGGGAGCTGTTTTTT,CADQEDTGELFF
TRBJ2-1,TRBV3-1/TRBV3-2,TRBD1,.,TGTGCCAGCAGCCAAGAATCAGTGGGCAGGGGGCGCGATGAGCAGTTCTTC,CASSQESVGRGRDEQFF